Listed below are T cell receptor beta chains from one sample, sequenced in a study of T cells in Graves' hyperthyroidism and ophthalmopathy. Each CDR3 protein is one row after TCRdb ran MiXCR on the multiplex PCR reads. The sample shows about 360,000 distinct CDR3 sequences, 20% to 25% of them seen only once. Input material: blood. These receptors were taken from a man aged 45-65 years with Graves' hyperthyroidism. Each CDR3 is given with its conserved first and last residue. The D gene is left open where the match is weak. Rows give clone size only sometimes, using once, few, many, or a class for an expanded clone.

J: TRBJ2-1; V: TRBV7-9; size: NA; D: NA; CDR3: CASSSFTLDYNEQFF; DNA: TGTGCCAGCAGCAGTTTTACTTTGGACTACAATGAGCAGTTCTTC
J: TRBJ2-1; V: TRBV5-1; size: few; D: NA; CDR3: CASSSEYNEQFF; DNA: TGCGCCAGCAGCTCCGAATATAATGAGCAGTTCTTC
J: TRBJ2-7; V: TRBV15; size: few; D: NA; CDR3: CATSSQTGYEQYF; DNA: TGTGCCACCAGCAGTCAGACTGGTTACGAGCAGTACTTC
J: TRBJ2-2; V: TRBV24-1; size: few; D: NA; CDR3: CATRGQSNTGELFF; DNA: TGTGCCACCAGAGGACAGTCGAACACCGGGGAGCTGTTTTTT
J: TRBJ2-7; V: TRBV6-1; size: few; D: TRBD2; CDR3: CASSSRTSGLSEQYF; DNA: TGTGCCAGCAGTTCCCGGACTAGCGGCCTATCGGAGCAGTACTTC
J: TRBJ2-5; V: TRBV7-9; size: NA; D: NA; CDR3: CASSQKGARVQTQYF; DNA: TGTGCCAGCAGCCAAAAGGGCGCCAGGGTTCAGACCCAGTACTTC
J: TRBJ2-2; V: TRBV6-1; size: few; D: NA; CDR3: CASSPDRRPNTGELFF; DNA: TGTGCCAGCAGTCCGGACCGGAGACCGAACACCGGGGAGCTGTTTTTT
J: TRBJ2-1; V: TRBV5-5; size: NA; D: TRBD2; CDR3: CASSMGLTSGNNEQFF; DNA: TGTGCCAGCAGCATGGGCTTGACTAGCGGGAACAATGAGCAGTTCTTC
J: TRBJ2-1; V: TRBV11-2; size: NA; D: NA; CDR3: CASSTRANEQFF; DNA: TGTGCCAGCAGCACGAGGGCTAATGAGCAGTTCTTC
J: TRBJ2-7; V: TRBV6-1; size: NA; D: TRBD2; CDR3: CASRPGTNGIYEQYF; DNA: TGTGCCAGCAGACCCGGGACTAACGGGATCTACGAGCAGTACTTC
J: TRBJ2-1; V: TRBV5-6; size: NA; D: TRBD2; CDR3: CASSFILAGSNEQFF; DNA: TGTGCCAGCAGCTTTATACTAGCGGGGAGTAATGAGCAGTTCTTC
J: TRBJ2-7; V: TRBV5-1; size: NA; D: TRBD2; CDR3: CASKEREGSYEQYF; DNA: TGCGCCAGCAAGGAGCGGGAGGGATCCTACGAGCAGTACTTC
J: TRBJ2-1; V: TRBV7-9; size: NA; D: NA; CDR3: CASSDATRDEQFF; DNA: TGTGCCAGCAGCGATGCGACGCGGGATGAGCAGTTCTTC
J: TRBJ2-1; V: TRBV27; size: few; D: TRBD2; CDR3: CASSLTTSGLAGYEQFF; DNA: TGTGCCAGCAGTTTAACCACTTCGGGACTAGCGGGATATGAGCAGTTCTTC
J: TRBJ1-3; V: TRBV27; size: NA; D: TRBD1; CDR3: CASRTGVAGNTIYF; DNA: TGTGCCAGCAGGACAGGGGTTGCTGGAAACACCATATATTTT
J: TRBJ2-7; V: TRBV29-1; size: many; D: TRBD2; CDR3: CSVGLAGAKDEQYF; DNA: TGCAGCGTTGGACTAGCGGGGGCAAAGGACGAGCAGTACTTC
J: TRBJ1-1; V: TRBV3-1; size: many; D: NA; CDR3: CASSQGGGNTEAFF; DNA: TGTGCCAGCAGCCAAGGGGGGGGGAACACTGAAGCTTTCTTT